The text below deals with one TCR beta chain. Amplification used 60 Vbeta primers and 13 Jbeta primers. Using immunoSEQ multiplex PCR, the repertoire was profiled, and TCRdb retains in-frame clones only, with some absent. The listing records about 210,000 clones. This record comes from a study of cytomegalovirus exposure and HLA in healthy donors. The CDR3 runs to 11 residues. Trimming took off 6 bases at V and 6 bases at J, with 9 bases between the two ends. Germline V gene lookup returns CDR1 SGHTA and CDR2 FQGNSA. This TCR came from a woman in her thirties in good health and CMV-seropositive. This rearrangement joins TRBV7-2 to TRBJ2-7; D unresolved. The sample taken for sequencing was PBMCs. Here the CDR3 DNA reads TGTGCCAGCAGTCCCGCCGGCGAGCAGTACTTC. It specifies CASSPAGEQYF.